Included here is one TCR beta chain sequence, with context. Its antigen remains unknown. This sample is part of a study of CXCR3-negative and CXCR3-positive naive CD8 T cells. About the research overall: Overall TRB read output was 110 million to 150 million, and each library contained about 1.5 +/- 0.3 million reads. Study results and caveats: Comparably high diversity was seen in both naive subsets, and much lower diversity in memory CD8+ cells. CXCR3 expression partially decreased after cryopreservation; most assays used fresh PBMCs. The authors found comparable surface CD5 between naive subsets and inferred TCR strength from TRB CDR3 properties.

The libraries of TRB cDNA were constructed through 5' RACE using UMI labels. TCRdb re-called the 5' RACE reads and gives one entry per CDR3 protein, without DNA. Reported are around 40,000 distinct CDR3 sequences; the ten largest clones contain about 14%. Per the germline V gene, CDR1 is SGHNT and CDR2 is YENEEA. The length of the CDR3 is 12 residues. The sequence came from a human donor in good health. Some clones in this sample may be carry-over from other donors' samples. The chain is built from TRBV11-3 and TRBJ2-1; the D call from TCRdb, TRBD2, cannot be confirmed without DNA. Sequences were obtained from memory CD8+ T cells from blood. The CDR3 region is CASSGGGNEQFF.